The 32 T cell receptor beta chains in this list originate from one sample, sequenced in a study of PD-1 blockade in classical Hodgkin lymphoma. Profiling relied on immunoSEQ multiplex PCR, and the TCRdb table lists in-frame clones only, not all of them. The repertoire holds 25,000 to 35,000 clones, with about two thirds as singletons. Autologous stem cell transplantation was followed by relapse in every patient, and brentuximab vedotin exposure varied. The source was peripheral blood mononuclear cells (PBMCs), collected before the second cycle of nivolumab. Receptor source: a human donor with classical Hodgkin lymphoma.

The chain couples TRBV10-3 to TRBJ1-2, with a tentative D call TRBD1 (5 bases). The CDR3 runs 15 residues. Germline CDR1 is ENHRY and CDR2 is SYGVKD. V lost 2 bases and J 4 bases, leaving 14 bases between the germline ends. DNA for the CDR3: TGTGCCATCAGTGAGGGAGAGGGGCTCTCCTATGGCTACACCTTC. Protein: CAISEGEGLSYGYTF.

DNA for the CDR3: TGTGCCACCAGCAGAGATCTAGCATATAACAATGAGCAGTTCTTC. Protein sequence: CATSRDLAYNNEQFF. The rearrangement uses TRBV15 and TRBJ2-1; possible D gene TRBD2, 5 bases. CDR1 is LNHNV, CDR2 YYDKDF, per germline (reference sequence). This CDR3 region has 15 residues. Trimming stripped 0 bases from V and 5 bases from J, with 11 bases between.

V gene TRBV5-1 combines with J gene TRBJ2-1, with D possibly being TRBD1 or TRBD2 (5 bases each). The CDR3 spans 14 residues. Germline V gene lookup returns CDR1 SGHRS and CDR2 YFSETQ. V gave up 0 bases and J gave up 8 bases, with 12 bases separating them. The CDR3 DNA sequence: TGCGCCAGCAGCTTGGCCGGGACGTCGGATGAGCAGTTCTTC. Its protein product is CASSLAGTSDEQFF.

This clone was observed a handful of times. J is TRBJ2-7 and V is TRBV28; 10 bases are shared with TRBD1. Trimming took 2 bases from V and 4 from J; bases not matched to a gene: 14. Per the germline V gene, CDR1 is MDHEN and CDR2 is SYDVKM. The length of the CDR3 is 18 residues. The CDR3 sequence is CASSLQGQGFPPQYEQYF. CDR3 DNA sequence: TGTGCCAGCAGTTTACAGGGACAGGGGTTTCCTCCTCAATACGAGCAGTACTTC.

The V gene is TRBV5-6, the J gene TRBJ2-2, with D unclear. This CDR3 comprises 13 residues. The V end was cut by 7 bases, the J end by 4 bases, with 11 bases between. Germline V CDR1 and CDR2: SGHDT, YYEEEE. The CDR3 protein is CASEVVSTGELFF. In DNA form, the CDR3 reads TGTGCCAGCGAGGTGGTTTCCACCGGGGAGCTGTTTTTT.

The V and J genes are TRBV30 and TRBJ1-4, with unresolved D. The CDR3 has 14 amino acids. V was shortened by 2 bases and J by 0 bases, with 7 bases between the two germline ends. Germline lookup yields CDR1 GTSNPN and CDR2 SVGIG (reference sequence). The CDR3 sequence: CAWSPIATNEKLFF. In DNA form, the CDR3 reads TGTGCCTGGAGTCCCATAGCAACTAATGAAAAACTGTTTTTT.

DNA for the CDR3: TGTGCCAGCTCACAAGGCGAGGGGTCTGAAGCTTTCTTT. Protein sequence: CASSQGEGSEAFF. The genes are TRBV18 and TRBJ1-1; D is possibly TRBD1 (5 bases). The CDR3 consists of 13 residues. Germline V CDR1 and CDR2: KGHSH, LQKENI. Trimming stripped 4 bases from V and 6 bases from J, with 12 bases between.

The V gene is TRBV28, the J gene TRBJ2-5; D is unclear. Germline V CDR1 and CDR2: MDHEN, SYDVKM. CDR3 size: 14 residues. V was clipped by 5 bases and J by 2 bases, with 12 bases between them. The CDR3 sequence: CASSPHGGQETQYF. DNA of the CDR3: TGTGCCAGCAGTCCCCATGGTGGTCAAGAGACCCAGTACTTC.

A remark on this clone: Other nucleotide sequences from this sample produce the same CDR3. The CDR3 loop reads CASSSEVANTGELFF. CDR3 DNA: TGTGCCAGCAGCTCGGAGGTGGCGAACACCGGGGAGCTGTTTTTT. The chain uses TRBV5-4 and TRBJ2-2; D might be TRBD2 (5 bases). The CDR3 is made up of 15 amino acids. V was cut by 3 bases and J by 0 bases, with 9 bases left in between. Germline V CDR1 and CDR2: SGHNT, YYREEE (reference sequence).

The rearrangement links TRBV4-2 to TRBJ2-3, with D possibly being TRBD2 (6 bases). CDR3 length equals 16 residues. Trimming cost V 4 bases and J 1 base, with 15 bases left between them. Germline V gene sequence: CDR1 LGHNA, CDR2 YNFKEQ. CDR3 sequence (DNA): TGTGCCAGCAGCCGGTCCGGCGGGGCCCGCACAGATACGCAGTATTTT. This gives the protein CASSRSGGARTDTQYF.

This clone was seen more than once but under ten times. V usage is TRBV10-3 and J usage is TRBJ2-7; D is ambiguous. Germline V gene lookup returns CDR1 ENHRY and CDR2 SYGVKD. There are 14 residues in the CDR3. Trimming stripped 0 bases from V and 6 bases from J, with 12 bases between. CDR3 DNA: TGTGCCATCAGTGAGTCCGTCACTCCAGGCGAGCAGTACTTC. Encoded protein: CAISESVTPGEQYF.

J is TRBJ1-6 and V is TRBV7-2; the D gene is possibly TRBD1 (6 bases). The germline CDR1 and CDR2 sequences are SGHTA and FQGNSA. CDR3 length equals 12 residues. V lost 3 bases and J lost 10, with 7 bases in between. The CDR3 coding sequence is TGTGCCAGCAGCTTTGACAGGTCACCCCTCCACTTT. It translates to CASSFDRSPLHF.

The chain joins TRBV28 to TRBJ1-2, with TRBD1 as a possible D gene (6 bases). CDR3 length equals 17 residues. The germline V gene encodes CDR1 MDHEN and CDR2 SYDVKM. Trimming left V 7 bases short and J 7 bases short, with 28 bases between. As DNA, the CDR3 is TGTGCCAGCACCTTACTATCTATGACAGGTCTTGGGGCTGGCTACACCTTC. Translation: CASTLLSMTGLGAGYTF.

The chain recombines TRBV30 with TRBJ1-5, with unresolved D. Germline loops: CDR1 GTSNPN, CDR2 SVGIG (reference sequence). CDR3 length: 14 amino acids. Trimming pared 0 bases from V and 4 bases from J, leaving 10 bases between. CDR3 protein: CAWSVGSGNQPQHF. DNA for the CDR3: TGTGCCTGGAGTGTAGGGAGTGGTAATCAGCCCCAGCATTTT.

The chain links TRBV11-3 to TRBJ2-1; 8 bases are a match to TRBD2. The V and J ends lost 1 base and 3 bases, in that order; junction bases with no gene match: 5. Germline CDR1 SGHNT, CDR2 YENEEA. The CDR3 runs to 16 residues. CDR3 in DNA: TGTGCCAGCAGCTTAGTGCTAGCGGGTGGCTACAATGAGCAGTTCTTC. Amino acid sequence: CASSLVLAGGYNEQFF. Full variable domain (outside the CDR3, taken from reference TRBV11-3 and TRBJ2-1): EAGVVQSPRYKIIEKKQPVAFWCNPISGHNTLYWYLQNLGQGPELLIRYENEEAVDDSQLPKDRFSAERLKGVDSTLKIQPAELGDSAVYLCASSLVLAGGYNEQFFGPGTRLTVL.

CDR3 sequence reads: CASSQESWRYEQYF. The DNA for the CDR3 is TGCGCCAGCAGCCAAGAGAGTTGGAGATACGAGCAGTACTTC. The V gene is TRBV4-1, the J gene TRBJ2-7; the D is unclear. The CDR3 runs 14 residues. Germline CDR1 MGHRA, CDR2 YSYEKL. The V gene lost 0 bases and the J gene lost 4 bases, with 10 bases spanning the gap.

Sample share makes this clone medium-sized (0.01 to 0.1%). The gene calls are TRBV27 and TRBJ2-6; D is ambiguous. This CDR3 has 13 residues. V was clipped by 5 bases and J by 0 bases, with 2 bases between them. Germline CDR1 and CDR2: MNHEY and SMNVEV (reference sequence). CDR3 amino acids: CASSPSGANVLTF. The CDR3 nucleotides read TGTGCCAGCAGTCCCTCTGGGGCCAACGTCCTGACTTTC.

J is TRBJ2-1 and V is TRBV4-3, with 8 bases fitting TRBD2. Germline CDR1 LGHNA, CDR2 YSLEER. This CDR3 is 20 amino acids long. Losses at the gene ends were 2 bases for V and 1 base for J; bases not matched to a gene: 16. The CDR3 reads CASSQRLAKRGPFSYNEQFF. CDR3 nucleotide sequence: TGCGCCAGCAGCCAAAGGTTAGCTAAGCGGGGGCCTTTTTCCTACAATGAGCAGTTCTTC.

This clone came up a few times. CDR3 coding DNA: TGTGCCAGCAGCCTTCGGATGAACACTGAAGCTTTCTTT. Protein product: CASSLRMNTEAFF. The V call is TRBV5-5, the J call TRBJ1-1; no definite D call. The CDR3 runs to 13 residues. Between the trimmed V and J ends, which lost 4 bases and 0 bases, there was a span of 7 bases. CDR1 is SGHKS, CDR2 YYEKEE, per germline (reference sequence).

This clone was counted once. The J gene is TRBJ2-1, the V gene TRBV5-4; the D is unclear. Trimming left V 4 bases short and J 0 bases short, with 11 bases between. Germline loops: CDR1 SGHNT, CDR2 YYREEE (reference sequence). The CDR3 extends over 15 amino acids. In DNA form, the CDR3 reads TGTGCCAGCAGCGATCCCGTAGGCTCCTACAATGAGCAGTTCTTC. It specifies CASSDPVGSYNEQFF.

The V and J genes are TRBV4-3 and TRBJ1-3; 8 nucleotides match TRBD1. The V segment lost 3 bases and the J segment 2 bases; nucleotides outside the gene matches: 3. The germline V gene encodes CDR1 LGHNA and CDR2 YSLEER. The CDR3 is 15 residues long. DNA of the CDR3: TGCGCCAGCAGCCACGGGACAGGCACTGGAAACACCATATATTTT. Protein: CASSHGTGTGNTIYF.

This chain connects TRBV19 to TRBJ1-5; 7 nucleotides agree with TRBD1. The CDR3 consists of 17 residues. Germline loops: CDR1 LNHDA, CDR2 SQIVND (reference sequence). Trimming cost V 1 base and J 1 base; bases outside gene matches: 7. CDR3 in amino acids: CASSIVPGQKSNQPQHF. Here the CDR3 DNA reads TGTGCCAGTAGTATAGTTCCGGGACAGAAAAGCAATCAGCCCCAGCATTTT.

V is TRBV5-1 and J is TRBJ2-1; D might be TRBD2 (5 bases). The CDR3 has 16 amino acids. From germline, CDR1 is SGHRS and CDR2 YFSETQ. V lost 4 bases to trimming and J lost 5 bases, with 19 bases between them. The DNA for the CDR3 is TGCGCCAGCAGCCCGGCCCGGACTCCCACCAACAATGAGCAGTTCTTC. This encodes CASSPARTPTNNEQFF.

V and J are TRBV7-6 and TRBJ1-4, with 8 bases matching TRBD1. The CDR3 has 15 residues. V was clipped by 5 bases and J by 8 bases; unmatched bases: 10. Per the germline V gene, CDR1 is SGHVS and CDR2 is FNYEAQ. CDR3 loop: CASSVETGEGEKLFF. The CDR3, as DNA: TGTGCCAGCAGCGTAGAGACAGGGGAGGGCGAAAAACTGTTTTTT.

The chain employs TRBV11-3 and TRBJ2-3, with TRBD2 identical over 13 bases. The CDR3 runs to 16 residues. V lost 4 bases and J lost 0; bases outside the gene matches: 1. The V gene's germline CDR1 is SGHNT and CDR2 YENEEA. The CDR3 sequence: CASSSGLAGSTDTQYF. The CDR3 DNA reads as TGTGCCAGCAGCTCGGGACTAGCGGGGAGCACAGATACGCAGTATTTT.

This sequence joins TRBV9 and TRBJ1-6; possible D gene TRBD1, 6 bases. Germline V lookup: CDR1 SGDLS, CDR2 YYNGEE. The CDR3 is made up of 14 amino acids. Deletions cut 3 bases from V and 6 bases from J, with 10 bases between. The CDR3 coding sequence is TGTGCCAGCAGCGCCCAGGGGAGTAATTCACCCCTCCACTTT. Protein product: CASSAQGSNSPLHF.

For this clone: The sample carries other DNA sequences with the same CDR3. The V gene is TRBV29-1, the J gene TRBJ2-6, with TRBD1 identical over 12 bases. Unmatched junction bases numbered 9, after V lost 6 bases and J lost 3 bases. CDR3 length equals 17 residues. The germline V gene encodes CDR1 SQVTM and CDR2 ANQGSEA. In DNA form, the CDR3 reads TGCAGCGTGGAGGGGGACAGGGGGCTGGGTGGGGCCAACGTCCTGACTTTC. It yields the protein CSVEGDRGLGGANVLTF.

The chain recombines TRBV5-4 with TRBJ1-4, with 9 positions matching TRBD1. The ends lost 1 base at V and 0 bases at J; junction bases unmatched: 7. Looked up from germline, CDR1 is SGHNT and CDR2 is YYREEE (reference sequence). This CDR3 has 18 residues. The CDR3: CASSLSGTGSTTNEKLFF. The CDR3 coding sequence is TGTGCCAGCAGCTTGTCTGGGACAGGGTCCACAACTAATGAAAAACTGTTTTTT.

This sequence joins TRBV1 and TRBJ2-5. Judging by the DNA end, TRBJ2-7 fits better; the J call may be wrong. TRBV1 is a pseudogene locus. The CDR3 runs 18 residues. The CDR3 bases are TGCACCAGCAGCCAAGGGTCCCGCATGGCCAGGAGTTCCTACGAGCAGTACTTC. Protein sequence: CTSSQGSRMARSSYEQYF.

The rearrangement uses TRBV21-1 and TRBJ2-7; TRBD1, as called in the table, went unchecked against the DNA. TRBV21-1 is listed as a pseudogene. This CDR3 region has 13 residues. In DNA, the CDR3 is TGTGCCAGCAGCAGGACAGGTACCTACGAGCAGTACTTC. This codes for CASSRTGTYEQYF.

This rearrangement joins TRBV5-6 to TRBJ2-3; 7 bases match TRBD1. The V segment lost 5 bases and the J segment 4 bases; nucleotides outside the gene matches: 4. Looked up from germline, CDR1 is SGHDT and CDR2 is YYEEEE. The CDR3 runs to 13 residues. The CDR3 DNA reads as TGTGCCAGCAGGACAGGGTTTGCAGATACGCAGTATTTT. Protein: CASRTGFADTQYF. The full variable domain, with the rest looked up from reference TRBV5-6 and TRBJ2-3, is DAGVTQSPTHLIKTRGQQVTLRCSPKSGHDTVSWYQQALGQGPQFIFQYYEEEERQRGNFPDRFSGHQFPNYSSELNVNALLLGDSALYLCASRTGFADTQYFGPGTRLTVL.

The chain couples TRBV7-2 to TRBJ1-2, with D uncertain. Germline CDR1 SGHTA, CDR2 FQGNSA. This CDR3 has 13 amino acids. The V gene lost 5 bases and the J gene lost 1 base, with 8 bases spanning the gap. The CDR3 sequence: CASSLQVNYGYTF. CDR3 coding DNA: TGTGCCAGCAGCCTTCAGGTTAACTATGGCTACACCTTC. The variable domain in full, with the rest retrieved from reference TRBV7-2 and TRBJ1-2, is GAGVSQSPSNKVTEKGKDVELRCDPISGHTALYWYRQSLGQGLEFLIYFQGNSAPDKSGLPSDRFSAERTGGSVSTLTIQRTQQEDSAVYLCASSLQVNYGYTFGSGTRLTVV.